The rows below give T cell receptor beta chains drawn from one sample of a study of cytomegalovirus exposure and HLA in healthy donors. Clones were read by immunoSEQ multiplex PCR, and TCRdb kept only the in-frame ones, dropping some. Altogether over 200,000 clones are present, around 89% being singletons, with the ten largest covering less than 1.2%. Sequenced input: PBMCs. These receptors were taken from a young woman in good health and CMV-seronegative. CDR3s include the opening cysteine and the closing phenylalanine or tryptophan. A D gene is named only where the DNA matches it firmly. The listing skips clone size in some rows; elsewhere it reads once, few, many or a size class.

clone size	V gene	D gene	J gene	CDR3 DNA	CDR3 protein
.	TRBV5-5	TRBD1	TRBJ1-5	TGTGCCAGCAGCATGACAGGGGCCCTCGGTCAGCCCCAGCATTTT	CASSMTGALGQPQHF
.	TRBV7-8	TRBD2	TRBJ2-7	TGTGCCAGCAGCTTAGAGGGAACGGGGGGGACCTACGAGCAGTACTTC	CASSLEGTGGTYEQYF
.	TRBV7-9	.	TRBJ1-1	TGTGCCAGCAGCTTAGGTCGGGGGGCGGCCCGACTTCCCCGAGAAGCTTTCTTT	CASSLGRGAARLPREAFF
.	TRBV6-5	TRBD1	TRBJ2-5	TGTGCCAGCAGTTACATTGCAGGGACAGGGCAAGAGACCCAGTACTTC	CASSYIAGTGQETQYF
.	TRBV11-3	TRBD2	TRBJ2-1	TGTGCCAGCAGCGAAACTAGCGGGAGGTCCTGGGAGCAGTTCTTC	CASSETSGRSWEQFF
.	TRBV4-3	TRBD1	TRBJ2-7	TGCGCCAGCAGCCTCGGCCGGACAGGGGAGATCTACGAGCAGTACTTC	CASSLGRTGEIYEQYF
few	TRBV6-5	.	TRBJ1-1	TGTGCCAGCAGTTACTCGGACAGCACTGAAGCTTTCTTT	CASSYSDSTEAFF
.	TRBV7-8	.	TRBJ2-1	TGTGCCAGCAGTCCCGAGTGGAGTAACAATGAGCAGTTCTTC	CASSPEWSNNEQFF
.	TRBV4-1	.	TRBJ2-2	TGCGCCAGCAGCCAAGTAACCGGGGAGCTGTTTTTT	CASSQVTGELFF
.	TRBV7-3	TRBD1	TRBJ2-1	TGTGCCAGCAGCTCACCCGACAGGGGGGGCTACAATGAGCAGTTCTTC	CASSSPDRGGYNEQFF
.	TRBV18	.	TRBJ2-7	TGTGCCAGCTCACCACGGACAAGATTAGGTTACGAGCAGTACTTC	CASSPRTRLGYEQYF
.	TRBV27	.	TRBJ1-1	TGTGCCAGCAGTCGTCGGCGGTACACTGAAGCTTTCTTT	CASSRRRYTEAFF
.	TRBV9	TRBD2	TRBJ2-2	TGTGCCAGCAGCGTAAGCGTAGGGGGTAGCGGGAGGACCGGGGAGCTGTTTTTT	CASSVSVGGSGRTGELFF
few	TRBV29-1	.	TRBJ1-1	TGCAGCGTTGCAGGAGGCGGTGGCAAAGCTTTCTTT	CSVAGGGGKAFF
.	TRBV10-3	TRBD2	TRBJ2-7	TGTGCCATCACCGGGACTAGCTCTGACGAGCAGTACTTC	CAITGTSSDEQYF
few	TRBV16	TRBD1	TRBJ1-5	TGTGCCAGCAGCCAATACGGGAAGACAGGGGGCAGCAATCAGCCCCAGCATTTT	CASSQYGKTGGSNQPQHF
.	TRBV27	.	TRBJ1-1	TGTGCCAGCAGCCCAGGGGTAGGCACTGAAGCTTTCTTT	CASSPGVGTEAFF
.	TRBV6-5	.	TRBJ2-5	TGTGCCAGCAGTCCCCGGACAGCGTACCAAGAGACCCAGTACTTC	CASSPRTAYQETQYF
.	TRBV4-1	.	TRBJ1-5	TGCGCCAGCAGCCAAGAGCCCGCGGCTGGTAGGGGGCAGCCCCAGCATTTT	CASSQEPAAGRGQPQHF
.	TRBV7-2	.	TRBJ2-1	TGTGCCAGCAGCTTATCGCGTAACCCCCAGGGTGAGCAGTTCTTC	CASSLSRNPQGEQFF
.	TRBV30	.	TRBJ1-3	TGTGCCTGGTCGAACGGACAGAGTGGAAACACCATATATTTT	CAWSNGQSGNTIYF
.	TRBV18	.	TRBJ1-2	TGTGCCAGCTCACAAACAGGGAGTTGGTATGGCTACACCTTC	CASSQTGSWYGYTF
.	TRBV28	TRBD1	TRBJ1-1	TGTGCCAGCAGTTCCGGGACAGGGGGTGAAGCTTTCTTT	CASSSGTGGEAFF
.	TRBV15	.	TRBJ2-2	TGTGCCACCAGCAGAGCAGGGGGGTCCGGGGAGCTGTTTTTT	CATSRAGGSGELFF
.	TRBV7-2	.	TRBJ2-5	TGTGCCAGCAGCTTAGCGGGGCTCCAAGAGACCCAGTACTTC	CASSLAGLQETQYF
.	TRBV9	.	TRBJ2-1	TGTGCCAGCAGCGTGAGGCCCTACAATGAGCAGTTCTTC	CASSVRPYNEQFF
.	TRBV2	.	TRBJ1-1	TGTGCCAGCAGCGCAGGGATTCACACTGAAGCTTTCTTT	CASSAGIHTEAFF
.	TRBV11-2	.	TRBJ2-7	TGTGCCAGCAGCTTATGGGTCACCGGAGGGTACGAGCAGTACTTC	CASSLWVTGGYEQYF
once	TRBV5-6	.	TRBJ2-3	TGTGCCAGCAGCTTCGAGCGATATACGCAGTATTTT	CASSFERYTQYF
.	TRBV7-3	TRBD2	TRBJ2-1	TGTGCCAGCAGCAAAATACTAGCGGGACGTTTCAATGAGCAGTTCTTC	CASSKILAGRFNEQFF
.	TRBV19	TRBD1	TRBJ1-5	TGTGCCAGTACCGCACGTTCATTACAGGGGTTGAGCAATCAGCCCCAGCATTTT	CASTARSLQGLSNQPQHF
.	TRBV27	.	TRBJ2-7	TGTGCCAGCAGTTTTCCTAGGGGCGAGCAGTACTTC	CASSFPRGEQYF
.	TRBV7-2	TRBD1	TRBJ1-2	TGTGCCAGCAGCTTCGACAGGGACCGGGGCTACACCTTC	CASSFDRDRGYTF
.	TRBV7-2	TRBD1	TRBJ1-1	TGTGCCAGCAGCCGGGCAGGGGGGAACACTGAAGCTTTCTTT	CASSRAGGNTEAFF
.	TRBV6-5	TRBD1	TRBJ1-2	TGTGCCAGCAGTTACCGACAGGGCCCTGGGAGCTACACCTTC	CASSYRQGPGSYTF
.	TRBV18	.	TRBJ2-1	TGTGCCAGCTCACCCTTGGGGGGGCTCTACAATGAGCAGTTCTTC	CASSPLGGLYNEQFF
few	TRBV25-1	.	TRBJ2-6	TGTGCCAGCAGTGACAGGCGCGGGGCCAACGTCCTGACTTTC	CASSDRRGANVLTF
.	TRBV7-2	TRBD2	TRBJ2-7	TGTGCCAGCAGCTTAGGGACTAGCGGTCCCTACGAGCAGTACTTC	CASSLGTSGPYEQYF
.	TRBV25-1	TRBD1	TRBJ2-7	TGTGCCAGCAGTGGTTACAGGGGGGTCGGCGAGCAGTACTTC	CASSGYRGVGEQYF
once	TRBV27	.	TRBJ2-5	TGTGCCAGCAGCAAAGTCCGAGATGTACAAGAGACCCAGTACTTC	CASSKVRDVQETQYF
.	TRBV13	TRBD2	TRBJ2-7	TGTGCCAGCAGCCCTCCGGGGGGGTTCTCTGTCGAGCAGTACTTC	CASSPPGGFSVEQYF
.	TRBV5-4	TRBD2	TRBJ2-7	TGTGCCAGCAGCACCGGAAGCGGGGACCAATACGAGCAGTACTTC	CASSTGSGDQYEQYF
.	TRBV5-4	.	TRBJ2-7	TGTGCCAGCAGCCAGGACAGCTACGAGCAGTACTTC	CASSQDSYEQYF
.	TRBV2	.	TRBJ2-4	TGTGCCAGGCAAAGCGGAGCCAAAAACATTCAGTACTTC	CARQSGAKNIQYF
.	TRBV25-1	.	TRBJ1-2	TGTGCCAGCAGTGAATCCCCACAAAGGGGTGGCTACACCTTC	CASSESPQRGGYTF
few	TRBV11-2	TRBD1	TRBJ1-3	TGTGCCAGCAGCTTAGTAGGGACAGCGACTGGAAACACCATATATTTT	CASSLVGTATGNTIYF
.	TRBV6-6	.	TRBJ1-2	TGTGCCAGCAGTTACTCCCAGGGCGGCTATGGCTACACCTTC	CASSYSQGGYGYTF
.	TRBV5-1	.	TRBJ2-1	TGCGCCAGCAGCTCCGGACAGTCCGATGAGCAGTTCTTC	CASSSGQSDEQFF
.	TRBV7-6	TRBD2	TRBJ2-1	TGTGCCAGCAGCTTAGGGAGAGCGGGGGCCTTTGAGGATGAGCAGTTCTTC	CASSLGRAGAFEDEQFF
once	TRBV6-5	TRBD1	TRBJ2-5	TGTGCCAGCAGGAGGGACAGGGGGGAGACCCAGTACTTC	CASRRDRGETQYF